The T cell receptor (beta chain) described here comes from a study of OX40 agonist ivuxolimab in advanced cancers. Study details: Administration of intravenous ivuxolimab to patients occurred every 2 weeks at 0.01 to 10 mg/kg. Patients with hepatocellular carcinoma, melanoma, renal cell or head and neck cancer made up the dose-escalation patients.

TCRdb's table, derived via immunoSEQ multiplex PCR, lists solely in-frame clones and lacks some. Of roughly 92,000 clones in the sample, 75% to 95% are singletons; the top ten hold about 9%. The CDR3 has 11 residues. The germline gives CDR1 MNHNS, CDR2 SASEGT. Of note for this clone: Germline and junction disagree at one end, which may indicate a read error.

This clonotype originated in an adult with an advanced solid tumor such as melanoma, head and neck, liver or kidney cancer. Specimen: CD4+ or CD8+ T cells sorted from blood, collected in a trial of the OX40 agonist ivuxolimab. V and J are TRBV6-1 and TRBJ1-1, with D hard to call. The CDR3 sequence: CASSEQVEAFF. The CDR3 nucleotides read TGTGCCAGCAGTGAGCAGGTTGAAGCCTTCTTT.